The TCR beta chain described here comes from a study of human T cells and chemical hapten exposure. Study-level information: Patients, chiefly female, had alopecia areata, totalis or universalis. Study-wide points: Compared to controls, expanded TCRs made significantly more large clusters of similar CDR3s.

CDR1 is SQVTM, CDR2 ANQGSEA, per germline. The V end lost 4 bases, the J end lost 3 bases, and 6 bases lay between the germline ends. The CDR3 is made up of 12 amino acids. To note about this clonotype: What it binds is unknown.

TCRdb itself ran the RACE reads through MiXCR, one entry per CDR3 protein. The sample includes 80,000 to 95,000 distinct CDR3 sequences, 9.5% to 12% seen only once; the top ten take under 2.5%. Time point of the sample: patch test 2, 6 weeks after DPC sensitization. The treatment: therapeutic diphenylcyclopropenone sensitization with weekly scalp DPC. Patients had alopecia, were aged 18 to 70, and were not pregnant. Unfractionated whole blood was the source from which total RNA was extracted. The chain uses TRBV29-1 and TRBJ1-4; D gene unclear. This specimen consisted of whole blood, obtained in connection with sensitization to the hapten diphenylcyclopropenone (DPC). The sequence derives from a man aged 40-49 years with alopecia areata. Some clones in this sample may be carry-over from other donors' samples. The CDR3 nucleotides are TGCAGCGTTGGGGGTGCTAATGAAAAACTGTTTTTT. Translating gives CSVGGANEKLFF.